Shown below are 17 T cell receptor beta chains from a single sample sequenced in a study of cytomegalovirus exposure and HLA in healthy donors. 60 Vbeta and 13 Jbeta primers were used in PCR. The table came from immunoSEQ multiplex PCR; TCRdb's copy has only in-frame clones and leaves some out. Of approximately 93,000 clones in the sample, about four fifths were seen once. The sequenced sample consisted of PBMCs. The receptors derive from a woman between 40 and 55 years old in good health and CMV-seronegative.

The rearrangement uses TRBV6-1 and TRBJ1-2; 7 bases are a match to TRBD1. The germline V gene encodes CDR1 MNHNS and CDR2 SASEGT. CDR3 size: 15 residues. The V segment lost 0 bases and the J segment 5 bases; nucleotides outside the gene matches: 6. In DNA, the CDR3 is TGTGCCAGCAGTGAAGCTACAGGGGTGGCATATGGCTACACCTTC. As protein: CASSEATGVAYGYTF.

This sequence joins TRBV28 and TRBJ1-2, with TRBD1 as a possible D gene (5 bases). Germline V CDR1 and CDR2: MDHEN, SYDVKM. The CDR3 extends over 13 amino acids. V was clipped by 3 bases and J by 5 bases, with 10 bases between them. The CDR3 DNA reads as TGTGCCAGCAGTTTGTTGGGGACTTATGGCTACACCTTC. Translation: CASSLLGTYGYTF.

The genes are TRBV18 and TRBJ1-5, with D possibly being TRBD1 (6 bases). Per germline, CDR1 KGHSH and CDR2 LQKENI. The germline V and J ends were trimmed by 5 bases and 0 bases, with 20 bases remaining between them. The CDR3 totals 18 residues. CDR3 protein: CASSMAGGSANSNQPQHF. The CDR3 bases are TGTGCCAGCTCAATGGCGGGGGGCTCCGCTAATAGCAATCAGCCCCAGCATTTT.

This chain links TRBV19 with TRBJ2-3, with 8 bases lining up with TRBD2. The CDR3 runs 15 residues. The ends lost 6 bases at V and 3 bases at J; junction bases unmatched: 8. Germline lookup yields CDR1 LNHDA and CDR2 SQIVND (reference sequence). The CDR3 sequence: CASRRAGVSTDTQYF. In DNA, the CDR3 is TGTGCCAGTAGAAGAGCGGGAGTATCAACAGATACGCAGTATTTT.

The chain is built from TRBV6-1 and TRBJ1-4, with D possibly matching TRBD1 (5 bases). This CDR3 comprises 13 residues. The V gene's germline CDR1 is MNHNS and CDR2 SASEGT. V lost 3 bases to trimming and J lost 7 bases, with 9 bases between them. CDR3 in DNA: TGTGCCAGCAGTGAGGGGCGCGGTGAAAAACTGTTTTTT. It encodes CASSEGRGEKLFF.

This rearrangement joins TRBV6-6 to TRBJ2-7; TRBD2 matches 12 bases. The CDR3 has 15 residues. V lost 4 bases, J lost 4 bases, and 5 bases stayed unmatched. From germline, CDR1 is MNHNY and CDR2 SVGAGI (reference sequence). The CDR3 DNA sequence: TGTGCCAGCAGTTCCCGACTAGCGGGAGAATACGAGCAGTACTTC. Translating gives CASSSRLAGEYEQYF.

This clone is a singleton in its sample. V gene TRBV5-1 combines with J gene TRBJ2-3; a weak D match, TRBD1 (6 bases). Germline loops: CDR1 SGHRS, CDR2 YFSETQ. V was pared by 3 bases and J by 6 bases, with 26 bases between. The CDR3 extends over 18 amino acids. CDR3: CASSYPIELGGRGDTQYF. The CDR3 bases are TGCGCCAGCAGCTACCCGATAGAGCTAGGGGGTAGGGGTGATACGCAGTATTTT. The whole variable domain, filled in from reference TRBV5-1 and TRBJ2-3, reads KAGVTQTPRYLIKTRGQQVTLSCSPISGHRSVSWYQQTPGQGLQFLFEYFSETQRNKGNFPGRFSGRQFSNSRSEMNVSTLELGDSALYLCASSYPIELGGRGDTQYFGPGTRLTVL.

The chain recombines TRBV10-3 with TRBJ2-7; the match to TRBD1 covers 8 bases. V lost 3 bases to trimming and J lost 11 bases; unmatched junction nucleotides: 9. The V gene's germline CDR1 is ENHRY and CDR2 SYGVKD. CDR3 length: 13 residues. In DNA, the CDR3 is TGTGCCATCAGTGAAGGAGCTCCGGGACAGGAGTACTTC. It translates to CAISEGAPGQEYF.

The chain employs TRBV5-1 and TRBJ2-5; 8 positions match TRBD1. TRBJ2-7 explains the end of the DNA better; the J call may be wrong. CDR1 SGHRS and CDR2 YFSETQ come from the germline V gene. This CDR3 has 14 residues. The CDR3 protein is CASSQDRATYEQYF. The CDR3, as DNA: TGCGCCAGCAGCCAGGACAGGGCCACCTACGAGCAGTACTTC.

The gene calls are TRBV18 and TRBJ1-1; D unresolved. V shed 6 bases and J shed 0 bases, with 17 bases lying between them. This CDR3 has 16 amino acids. Germline V gene sequence: CDR1 KGHSH, CDR2 LQKENI. The CDR3 DNA reads as TGTGCCAGCTCCTTCCGCGGAGGGCCTTTGAACACTGAAGCTTTCTTT. Amino acids: CASSFRGGPLNTEAFF.

The chain is built from TRBV27 and TRBJ2-1, with 9 bases matching TRBD2. This CDR3 is built from 14 residues. Trimming at V came to 5 bases and at J to 12 bases, leaving 11 bases not matched to a gene. Germline CDR1 is MNHEY and CDR2 is SMNVEV (reference sequence). In DNA, the CDR3 is TGTGCCAGCAGTCAAGGGACTAGCTTGGGCTCGCAGTTCTTC. Translated: CASSQGTSLGSQFF.

This chain joins TRBV5-4 and TRBJ2-5; D is uncertain. Looked up from germline, CDR1 is SGHNT and CDR2 is YYREEE (reference sequence). This CDR3 comprises 14 residues. Deletions cut 4 bases from V and 0 bases from J, with 10 bases between. Here the CDR3 reads CASSPGGYQETQYF. In DNA form, the CDR3 reads TGTGCCAGCAGCCCGGGTGGTTACCAAGAGACCCAGTACTTC.

This clone showed up many times. The chain carries TRBV2 and TRBJ1-1, with D perhaps matching TRBD1 (5 bases). The CDR3 totals 10 residues. Germline-derived CDR1 and CDR2 are SNHLY and FYNNEI. The V end was cut by 10 bases, the J end by 4 bases, with 7 bases between. The CDR3 nucleotides are TGTGCCATCGGGGGCACTGAAGCTTTCTTT. Protein: CAIGGTEAFF.

This clone was found once. The chain uses TRBV5-1 and TRBJ2-1, with D tentatively TRBD2 (5 bases). Germline V gene lookup returns CDR1 SGHRS and CDR2 YFSETQ. The CDR3 spans 14 residues. The V and J ends lost 3 bases and 5 bases respectively, with 12 bases between them. In DNA, the CDR3 is TGCGCCAGCAGCTCCCTAAGCGGACACAATGAGCAGTTCTTC. Amino acids: CASSSLSGHNEQFF.

The V and J genes are TRBV28 and TRBJ2-7; maybe TRBD1 (6 bases). CDR3 size: 14 residues. Germline V CDR1 and CDR2: MDHEN, SYDVKM. The V end was cut by 5 bases, the J end by 2 bases, with 13 bases between. The CDR3 bases are TGTGCCAGCAGTCCCTCCGGGACAACCTACGAGCAGTACTTC. Protein product: CASSPSGTTYEQYF.

This clone was seen a few times. The chain couples TRBV28 to TRBJ1-5, with D possibly matching TRBD1 (6 bases). The length of the CDR3 is 16 residues. Germline V gene data show CDR1 as MDHEN and CDR2 as SYDVKM. Trimming took 4 bases from V and 0 from J, leaving 13 bases between them. The CDR3 spells CASSSAGADSNQPQHF. The CDR3 bases are TGTGCCAGCAGTTCTGCAGGGGCGGATAGCAATCAGCCCCAGCATTTT.

The V gene is TRBV7-2, the J gene TRBJ2-1; 15 bases are a match to TRBD2. Unmatched junction bases numbered 1, after V lost 1 base and J lost 3 bases. This CDR3 is 17 amino acids long. In germline, CDR1 is SGHTA, CDR2 FQGNSA. Here the CDR3 DNA reads TGTGCCAGCAGCTTAGGGGGACTAGCGGGAGGCTACAATGAGCAGTTCTTC. As protein: CASSLGGLAGGYNEQFF.